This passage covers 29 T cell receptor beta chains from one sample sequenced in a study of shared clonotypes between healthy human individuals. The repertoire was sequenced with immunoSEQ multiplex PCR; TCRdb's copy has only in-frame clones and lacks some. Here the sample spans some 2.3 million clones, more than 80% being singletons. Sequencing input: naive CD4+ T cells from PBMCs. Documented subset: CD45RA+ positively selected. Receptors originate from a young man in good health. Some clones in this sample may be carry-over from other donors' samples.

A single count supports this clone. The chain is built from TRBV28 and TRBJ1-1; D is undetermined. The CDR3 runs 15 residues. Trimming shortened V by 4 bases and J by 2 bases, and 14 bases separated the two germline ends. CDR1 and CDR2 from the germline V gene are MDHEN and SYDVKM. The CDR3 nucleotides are TGTGCCAGCAGTTCCCCCGAACGCCGAAACACTGAAGCTTTCTTT. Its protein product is CASSSPERRNTEAFF. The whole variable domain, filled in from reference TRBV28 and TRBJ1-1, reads DVKVTQSSRYLVKRTGEKVFLECVQDMDHENMFWYRQDPGLGLRLIYFSYDVKMKEKGDIPEGYSVSREKKERFSLILESASTNQTSMYLCASSSPERRNTEAFFGQGTRLTVV.

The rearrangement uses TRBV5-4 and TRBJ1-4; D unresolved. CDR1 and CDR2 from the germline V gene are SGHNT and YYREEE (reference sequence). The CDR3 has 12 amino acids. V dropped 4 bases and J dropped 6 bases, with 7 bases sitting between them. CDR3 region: CASSRYDEKLFF. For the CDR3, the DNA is TGTGCCAGCAGCCGGTACGATGAAAAACTGTTTTTT.

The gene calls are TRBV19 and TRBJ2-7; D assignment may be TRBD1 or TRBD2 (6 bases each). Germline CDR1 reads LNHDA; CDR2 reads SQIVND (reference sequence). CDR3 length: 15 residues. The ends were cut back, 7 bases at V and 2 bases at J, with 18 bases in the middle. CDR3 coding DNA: TGTGCCAGTACCCCCGGGAGCAGGGACACCTACGAGCAGTACTTC. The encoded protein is CASTPGSRDTYEQYF.

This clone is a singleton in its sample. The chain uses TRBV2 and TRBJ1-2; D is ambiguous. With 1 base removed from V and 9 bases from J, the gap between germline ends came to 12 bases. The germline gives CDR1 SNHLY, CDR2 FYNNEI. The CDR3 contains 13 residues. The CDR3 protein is CASSEDGPFRYTF. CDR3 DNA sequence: TGTGCCAGCAGTGAAGACGGACCCTTCCGCTACACCTTC.

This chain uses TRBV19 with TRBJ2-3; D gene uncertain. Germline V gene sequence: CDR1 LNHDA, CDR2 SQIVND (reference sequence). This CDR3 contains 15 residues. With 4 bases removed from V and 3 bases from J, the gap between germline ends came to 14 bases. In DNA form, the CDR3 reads TGTGCCAGTAGTACCACCTGGGCGCGGACAGATACGCAGTATTTT. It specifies CASSTTWARTDTQYF.

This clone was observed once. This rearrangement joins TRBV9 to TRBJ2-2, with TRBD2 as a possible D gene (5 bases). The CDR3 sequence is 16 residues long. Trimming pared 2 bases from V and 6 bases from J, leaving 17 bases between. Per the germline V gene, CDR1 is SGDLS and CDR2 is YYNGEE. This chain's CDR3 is CASSVPPEGVSGELFF. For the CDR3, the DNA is TGTGCCAGCAGCGTCCCTCCCGAGGGAGTGTCCGGGGAGCTGTTTTTT. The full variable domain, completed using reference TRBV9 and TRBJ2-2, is DSGVTQTPKHLITATGQRVTLRCSPRSGDLSVYWYQQSLDQGLQFLIQYYNGEERAKGNILERFSAQQFPDLHSELNLSSLELGDSALYFCASSVPPEGVSGELFFGEGSRLTVL.

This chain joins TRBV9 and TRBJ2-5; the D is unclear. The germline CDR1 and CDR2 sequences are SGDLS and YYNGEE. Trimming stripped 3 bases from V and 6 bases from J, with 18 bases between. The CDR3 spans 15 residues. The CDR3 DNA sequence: TGTGCCAGCAGCGCAGCTCCTACCACATCTCAGACCCAGTACTTC. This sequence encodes CASSAAPTTSQTQYF.

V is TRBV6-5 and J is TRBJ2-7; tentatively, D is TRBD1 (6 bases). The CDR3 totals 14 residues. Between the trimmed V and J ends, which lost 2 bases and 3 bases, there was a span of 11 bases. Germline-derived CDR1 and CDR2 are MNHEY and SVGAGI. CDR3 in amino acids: CASSYPGAVYEQYF. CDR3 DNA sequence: TGTGCCAGCAGTTACCCAGGGGCCGTCTACGAGCAGTACTTC.

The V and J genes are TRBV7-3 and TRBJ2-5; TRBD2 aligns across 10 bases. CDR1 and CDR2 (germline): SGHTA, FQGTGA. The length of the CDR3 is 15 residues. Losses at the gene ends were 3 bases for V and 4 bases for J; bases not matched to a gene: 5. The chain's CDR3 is CASSFLAGGGETQYF. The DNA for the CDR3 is TGTGCCAGCAGCTTCTTAGCGGGAGGAGGAGAGACCCAGTACTTC.

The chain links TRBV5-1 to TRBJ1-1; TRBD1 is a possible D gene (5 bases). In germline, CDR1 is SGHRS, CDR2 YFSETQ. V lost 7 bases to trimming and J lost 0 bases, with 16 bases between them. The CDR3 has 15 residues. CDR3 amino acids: CASRGPGPLNTEAFF. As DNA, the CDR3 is TGCGCCAGCCGGGGACCGGGGCCGTTGAACACTGAAGCTTTCTTT.

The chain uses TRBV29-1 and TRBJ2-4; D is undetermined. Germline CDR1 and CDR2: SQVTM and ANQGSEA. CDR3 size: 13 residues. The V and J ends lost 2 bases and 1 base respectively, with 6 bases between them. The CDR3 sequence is CSVELQAKNIQYF. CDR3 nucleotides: TGCAGCGTTGAATTGCAGGCCAAAAACATTCAGTACTTC.

CDR3 DNA sequence: TGTGCCAGCAGTCCCCGGGACGGATCTAACTATGGCTACACCTTC. Translated: CASSPRDGSNYGYTF. The genes are TRBV27 and TRBJ1-2, with a weak D call TRBD1 (5 bases). V was pared by 5 bases and J by 0 bases, with 13 bases between. From germline, CDR1 is MNHEY and CDR2 SMNVEV (reference sequence). There are 15 residues in the CDR3.

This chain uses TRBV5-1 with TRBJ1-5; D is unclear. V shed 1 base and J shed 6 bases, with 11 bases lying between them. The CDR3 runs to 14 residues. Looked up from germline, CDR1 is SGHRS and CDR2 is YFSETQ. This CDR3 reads CASSLSGLGQPQHF. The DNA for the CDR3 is TGCGCCAGCAGCTTGAGTGGGTTAGGTCAGCCCCAGCATTTT.

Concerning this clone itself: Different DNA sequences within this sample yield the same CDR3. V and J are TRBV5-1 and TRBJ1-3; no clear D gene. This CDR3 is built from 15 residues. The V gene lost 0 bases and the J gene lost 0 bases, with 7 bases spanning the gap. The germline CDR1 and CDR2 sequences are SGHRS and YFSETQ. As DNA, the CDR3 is TGCGCCAGCAGCTTGGGTACCGACTCTGGAAACACCATATATTTT. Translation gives CASSLGTDSGNTIYF. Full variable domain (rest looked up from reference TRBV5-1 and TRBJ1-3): KAGVTQTPRYLIKTRGQQVTLSCSPISGHRSVSWYQQTPGQGLQFLFEYFSETQRNKGNFPGRFSGRQFSNSRSEMNVSTLELGDSALYLCASSLGTDSGNTIYFGEGSWLTVV.

CDR3 DNA: TGTGCCAGCAGCCCGGCCGGCCTTGGGAACACTGAAGCTTTCTTT. This translates into CASSPAGLGNTEAFF. This chain connects TRBV5-6 to TRBJ1-1; D call uncertain. Germline CDR1 and CDR2: SGHDT and YYEEEE. This CDR3 spans 15 amino acids. V was cut by 4 bases and J by 1 base, with 14 bases left in between.

This CDR3 is CASSPGNRPNTEAFF. The CDR3 bases are TGTGCCAGTAGTCCAGGGAACAGGCCGAACACTGAAGCTTTCTTT. The chain has TRBV19 and TRBJ1-1, with a possible D match to TRBD1 (5 bases). This CDR3 is 15 amino acids long. Trimming shortened V by 5 bases and J by 1 base, and 14 bases separated the two germline ends. The germline gives CDR1 LNHDA, CDR2 SQIVND (reference sequence).

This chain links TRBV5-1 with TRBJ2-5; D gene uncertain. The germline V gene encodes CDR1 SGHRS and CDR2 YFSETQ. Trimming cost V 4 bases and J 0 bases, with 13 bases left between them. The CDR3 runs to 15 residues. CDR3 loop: CASSLGSFNQETQYF. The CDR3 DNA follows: TGCGCCAGCAGCCTGGGTTCATTCAACCAAGAGACCCAGTACTTC.

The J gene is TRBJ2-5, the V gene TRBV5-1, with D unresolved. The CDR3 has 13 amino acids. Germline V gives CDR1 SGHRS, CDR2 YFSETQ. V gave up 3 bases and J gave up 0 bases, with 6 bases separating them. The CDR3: CASSYQYQETQYF. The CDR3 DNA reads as TGCGCCAGCAGCTACCAGTACCAAGAGACCCAGTACTTC. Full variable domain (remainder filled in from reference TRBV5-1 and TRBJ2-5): KAGVTQTPRYLIKTRGQQVTLSCSPISGHRSVSWYQQTPGQGLQFLFEYFSETQRNKGNFPGRFSGRQFSNSRSEMNVSTLELGDSALYLCASSYQYQETQYFGPGTRLLVL.

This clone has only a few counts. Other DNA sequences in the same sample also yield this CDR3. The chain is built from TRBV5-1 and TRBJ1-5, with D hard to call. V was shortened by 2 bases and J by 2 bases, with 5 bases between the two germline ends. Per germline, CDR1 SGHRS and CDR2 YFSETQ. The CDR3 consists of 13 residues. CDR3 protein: CASSFGGNQPQHF. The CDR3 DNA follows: TGCGCCAGCAGCTTCGGTGGCAATCAGCCCCAGCATTTT. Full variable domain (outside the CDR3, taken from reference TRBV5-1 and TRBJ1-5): KAGVTQTPRYLIKTRGQQVTLSCSPISGHRSVSWYQQTPGQGLQFLFEYFSETQRNKGNFPGRFSGRQFSNSRSEMNVSTLELGDSALYLCASSFGGNQPQHFGDGTRLSIL.

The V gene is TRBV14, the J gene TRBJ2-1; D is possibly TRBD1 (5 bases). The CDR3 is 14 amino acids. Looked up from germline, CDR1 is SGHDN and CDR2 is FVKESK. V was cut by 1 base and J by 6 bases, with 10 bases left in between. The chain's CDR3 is CASSQATTGNEQFF. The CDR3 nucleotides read TGTGCCAGCAGCCAAGCCACTACAGGCAATGAGCAGTTCTTC.

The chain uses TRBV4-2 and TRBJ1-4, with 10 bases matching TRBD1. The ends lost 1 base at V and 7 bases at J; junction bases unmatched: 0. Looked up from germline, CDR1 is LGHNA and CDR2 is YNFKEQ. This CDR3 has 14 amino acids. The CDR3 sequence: CASSQGTGGEKLFF. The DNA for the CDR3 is TGTGCCAGCAGCCAAGGGACAGGGGGTGAAAAACTGTTTTTT.

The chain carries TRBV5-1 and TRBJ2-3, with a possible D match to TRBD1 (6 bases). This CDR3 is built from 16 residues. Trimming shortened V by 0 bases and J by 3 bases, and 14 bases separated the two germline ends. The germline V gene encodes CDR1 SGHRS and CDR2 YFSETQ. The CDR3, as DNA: TGCGCCAGCAGCTTGGCCGACAGGTTTGGGACAGATACGCAGTATTTT. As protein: CASSLADRFGTDTQYF.

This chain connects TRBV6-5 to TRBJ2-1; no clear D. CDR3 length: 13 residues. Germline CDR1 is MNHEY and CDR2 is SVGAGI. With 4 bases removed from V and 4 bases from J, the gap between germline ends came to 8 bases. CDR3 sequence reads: CASSFDQYNEQFF. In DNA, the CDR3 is TGTGCCAGCAGTTTCGACCAATACAATGAGCAGTTCTTC.

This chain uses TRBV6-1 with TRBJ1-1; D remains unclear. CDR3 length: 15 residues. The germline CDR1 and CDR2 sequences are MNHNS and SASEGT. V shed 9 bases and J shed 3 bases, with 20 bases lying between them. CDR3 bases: TGTGCCAGTAGAAGATTCGGGGTGGGTTACACTGAAGCTTTCTTT. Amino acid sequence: CASRRFGVGYTEAFF.

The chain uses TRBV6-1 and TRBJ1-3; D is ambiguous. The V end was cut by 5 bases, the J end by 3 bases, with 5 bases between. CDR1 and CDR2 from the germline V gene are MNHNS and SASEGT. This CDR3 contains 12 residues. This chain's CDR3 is CASSMSGNTIYF. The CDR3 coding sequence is TGTGCCAGCAGTATGAGTGGAAACACCATATATTTT.

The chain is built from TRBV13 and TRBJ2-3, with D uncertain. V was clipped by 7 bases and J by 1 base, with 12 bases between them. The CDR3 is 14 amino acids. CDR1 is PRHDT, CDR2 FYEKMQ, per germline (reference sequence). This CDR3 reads CASTAPARTDTQYF. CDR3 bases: TGTGCCAGCACGGCGCCCGCTCGCACAGATACGCAGTATTTT.

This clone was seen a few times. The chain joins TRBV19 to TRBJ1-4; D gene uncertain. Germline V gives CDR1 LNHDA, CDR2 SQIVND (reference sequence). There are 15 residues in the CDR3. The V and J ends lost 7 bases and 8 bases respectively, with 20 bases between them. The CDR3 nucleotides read TGTGCCAGTAAAGGCGACGGACGGCCTTGGGAAAAACTGTTTTTT. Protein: CASKGDGRPWEKLFF. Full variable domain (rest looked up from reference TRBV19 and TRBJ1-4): DGGITQSPKYLFRKEGQNVTLSCEQNLNHDAMYWYRQDPGQGLRLIYYSQIVNDFQKGDIAEGYSVSREKKESFPLTVTSAQKNPTAFYLCASKGDGRPWEKLFFGSGTQLSVL.

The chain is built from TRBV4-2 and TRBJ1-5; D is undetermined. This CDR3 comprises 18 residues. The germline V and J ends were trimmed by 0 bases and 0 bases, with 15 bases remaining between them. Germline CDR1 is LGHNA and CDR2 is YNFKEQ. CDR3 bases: TGTGCCAGCAGCCAAGACGGTCAGGCGAAATATAGCAATCAGCCCCAGCATTTT. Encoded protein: CASSQDGQAKYSNQPQHF.

The CDR3 DNA reads TGTGCCTGGAGTGATCCGTCCCACCCAACTGAAGCTTTCTTT. It is translated as CAWSDPSHPTEAFF. The chain recombines TRBV30 with TRBJ1-1; D unresolved. The CDR3 is 14 residues long. The germline CDR1 and CDR2 sequences are GTSNPN and SVGIG (reference sequence). Between the trimmed V and J ends, which lost 1 base and 5 bases, there was a span of 14 bases.